Each of the 31 T cell receptor beta chains below was sequenced from the same sample in a study of cytomegalovirus exposure and HLA in healthy donors. Sequencing used immunoSEQ multiplex PCR; TCRdb keeps in-frame clones, though not all of them. The sample shows fewer than 65,000 clones, 75% to 90% of them seen only once. What was sequenced was PBMCs. Every receptor here comes from a woman younger than 30 in good health and CMV-seronegative.

The chain is built from TRBV4-2 and TRBJ2-1, with D uncertain. Trimming stripped 0 bases from V and 5 bases from J, with 8 bases between. Germline assignment: CDR1 LGHNA and CDR2 YNFKEQ. The CDR3 is made up of 14 amino acids. The CDR3 DNA follows: TGTGCCAGCAGCCAAGATGTGCAGGACAATGAGCAGTTCTTC. It is translated as CASSQDVQDNEQFF.

V and J are TRBV18 and TRBJ1-2, with 9 bases aligning to TRBD1. There are 13 residues in the CDR3. The V segment lost 3 bases and the J segment 6 bases; nucleotides outside the gene matches: 2. CDR1 and CDR2 (germline): KGHSH, LQKENI. In DNA, the CDR3 is TGTGCCAGCTCACCCCGGACAGGGGATGGCTACACCTTC. This codes for CASSPRTGDGYTF.

The chain recombines TRBV29-1 with TRBJ1-2; 8 nucleotides agree with TRBD1. V dropped 3 bases and J dropped 6; count of bases not matched to a gene: 3. CDR3 length: 12 amino acids. Per the germline V gene, CDR1 is SQVTM and CDR2 is ANQGSEA. The DNA for the CDR3 is TGCAGCGTTGACAGGGGGCGCAATGGCTACACCTTC. This encodes CSVDRGRNGYTF.

The chain employs TRBV5-1 and TRBJ2-7; 13 positions match TRBD2. In germline, CDR1 is SGHRS, CDR2 YFSETQ. Losses at the gene ends were 4 bases for V and 5 bases for J; bases not matched to a gene: 6. The length of the CDR3 is 15 residues. CDR3 loop: CASSLGTSGTHEQYF. In DNA, the CDR3 is TGCGCCAGCAGCCTGGGGACTAGCGGGACCCACGAGCAGTACTTC.

The chain is built from TRBV28 and TRBJ1-1, with TRBD1 matching over 10 bases. Germline trimming cut 5 bases from V and 4 bases from J; bases unmatched to any gene: 7. CDR3 length: 15 residues. The germline gives CDR1 MDHEN, CDR2 SYDVKM. CDR3 in DNA: TGTGCCAGCAGTCCGCGACAGGGGGCGCTCACTGAAGCTTTCTTT. Protein: CASSPRQGALTEAFF.

The genes are TRBV10-3 and TRBJ2-5; D is possibly TRBD1 (5 bases). V was pared by 7 bases and J by 5 bases, with 14 bases between. CDR3 size: 13 residues. The V gene's germline CDR1 is ENHRY and CDR2 SYGVKD. CDR3 DNA: TGTGCCATCATGGACAACAAGAGGGAGACCCAGTACTTC. This gives the protein CAIMDNKRETQYF.

The chain employs TRBV13 and TRBJ2-1, with TRBD1 matching 7 bases. CDR3 length: 14 amino acids. Trimming cost V 1 base and J 3 bases; bases outside gene matches: 0. Germline V gene sequence: CDR1 PRHDT, CDR2 FYEKMQ (reference sequence). Here the CDR3 DNA reads TGTGCCAGCAGCTTAGACAGGGGCTACAATGAGCAGTTCTTC. Protein product: CASSLDRGYNEQFF.

V and J are TRBV13 and TRBJ2-2; D not certain. Germline V gene sequence: CDR1 PRHDT, CDR2 FYEKMQ (reference sequence). The CDR3 loop spans 13 amino acids. The V gene lost 5 bases and the J gene lost 7 bases, with 11 bases spanning the gap. CDR3 in DNA: TGTGCCAGCAGCCTACCCTCCCTCGGGGAGCTGTTTTTT. It codes for CASSLPSLGELFF.

V gene TRBV27 combines with J gene TRBJ1-1, with D unresolved. In germline, CDR1 is MNHEY, CDR2 SMNVEV (reference sequence). V shed 0 bases and J shed 2 bases, with 7 bases lying between them. This CDR3 contains 14 residues. The CDR3 region has the DNA TGTGCCAGCAGTTTATCGGCGGTTAACACTGAAGCTTTCTTT. Translating it yields CASSLSAVNTEAFF.

The chain joins TRBV9 to TRBJ2-1; TRBD2 matches at 11 bases. V lost 6 bases, J lost 6 bases, and 8 bases stayed unmatched. In germline, CDR1 is SGDLS, CDR2 YYNGEE. This CDR3 is 15 amino acids long. CDR3 loop: CASTPGLAEPNEQFF. In DNA form, the CDR3 reads TGTGCCAGCACCCCGGGACTAGCGGAACCCAATGAGCAGTTCTTC. The whole variable domain, filled in from reference TRBV9 and TRBJ2-1, reads DSGVTQTPKHLITATGQRVTLRCSPRSGDLSVYWYQQSLDQGLQFLIQYYNGEERAKGNILERFSAQQFPDLHSELNLSSLELGDSALYFCASTPGLAEPNEQFFGPGTRLTVL.

The rearrangement uses TRBV10-3 and TRBJ1-2; 11 bases agree with TRBD1. There are 16 residues in the CDR3. Germline V gives CDR1 ENHRY, CDR2 SYGVKD. The junction had 12 bases not matched to a gene; V was cut back by 8 bases and J by 4 bases. The CDR3 DNA reads as TGTGCCATCCCTTACTCCGGGACAGGGGGTTCCTATGGCTACACCTTC. It encodes CAIPYSGTGGSYGYTF.

This sequence joins TRBV6-7 and TRBJ2-7, with D possibly matching TRBD1 (5 bases). TRBV6-7 is given ORF status, its function remaining uncertain. The CDR3 runs 16 residues. The V end was cut by 0 bases, the J end by 2 bases, with 14 bases between. The CDR3 is CASSYSRQGVTYEQYF. The CDR3 DNA reads TGTGCCAGCAGTTACTCGAGGCAGGGCGTCACCTACGAGCAGTACTTC.

The CDR3 sequence: CASSLTGPLNTEAFF. The CDR3 region has the DNA TGCGCCAGCAGCTTGACAGGTCCTTTAAACACTGAAGCTTTCTTT. The rearrangement joins TRBV5-1 to TRBJ1-1; D is perhaps TRBD1 (5 bases). V was shortened by 1 base and J by 2 bases, with 12 bases between the two germline ends. This CDR3 spans 15 amino acids. Germline CDR1 reads SGHRS; CDR2 reads YFSETQ.

This chain links TRBV5-4 with TRBJ2-7; TRBD1 aligns across 12 bases. Germline CDR1 is SGHNT and CDR2 is YYREEE (reference sequence). The CDR3 runs 15 residues. Germline trimming cut 3 bases from V and 7 bases from J; bases unmatched to any gene: 8. The CDR3 DNA is TGTGCCAGCAGCTCTCCGGGACAGGGGGCGGGAGAGCAGTACTTC. It specifies CASSSPGQGAGEQYF.

The genes are TRBV28 and TRBJ1-2, with 11 nucleotides matching TRBD1. CDR1 is MDHEN and CDR2 is SYDVKM in the germline V gene. CDR3 length: 15 residues. V lost 2 bases and J lost 8; bases outside the gene matches: 7. CDR3 coding DNA: TGTGCCAGCAGTTTAGGGACAGGGGGAGTGGGAGGCTACACCTTC. It specifies CASSLGTGGVGGYTF.

The chain carries TRBV5-1 and TRBJ2-2, with D possibly matching TRBD1 (5 bases). CDR3 length equals 14 residues. CDR1 SGHRS and CDR2 YFSETQ come from the germline V gene. V lost 1 base, J lost 7 bases, and 11 bases lay in between. The CDR3 bases are TGCGCCAGCAGCTTGAGCACGACAGTCGGGGAGCTGTTTTTT. The encoded protein is CASSLSTTVGELFF.

The chain joins TRBV10-1 to TRBJ2-1; 10 bases fit TRBD2. This CDR3 has 18 amino acids. Per germline, CDR1 WNHNN and CDR2 SYGVQD (reference sequence). The ends lost 3 bases at V and 5 bases at J; junction bases unmatched: 13. The CDR3 is CASSDCSSGGVKNNEQFF. The CDR3 coding sequence is TGCGCCAGCAGTGACTGTTCAAGCGGGGGGGTCAAGAACAATGAGCAGTTCTTC.

The CDR3 DNA reads as TGCGCCAGCAGCCGAGGGGCGGGACAGGGTAAGAATGAGCAGTTCTTC. Translated: CASSRGAGQGKNEQFF. The chain combines TRBV5-1 with TRBJ2-1; the match to TRBD1 covers 9 bases. Trimming cost V 4 bases and J 7 bases; bases outside gene matches: 12. Germline CDR1 reads SGHRS; CDR2 reads YFSETQ. The CDR3 spans 16 residues.

The chain uses TRBV7-9 and TRBJ2-2; TRBD1 agrees at 8 bases. In germline, CDR1 is SEHNR, CDR2 FQNEAQ (reference sequence). This CDR3 has 17 amino acids. V lost 1 base and J lost 0; bases outside the gene matches: 4. CDR3 in DNA: TGTGCCAGCAGCTTAGATGGACAGGGTGCGAACACCGGGGAGCTGTTTTTT. It yields the protein CASSLDGQGANTGELFF.

The chain has TRBV19 and TRBJ2-1; the match to TRBD2 covers 10 bases. V lost 1 base to trimming and J lost 6 bases; unmatched junction nucleotides: 3. The CDR3 totals 15 residues. Germline-derived CDR1 and CDR2 are LNHDA and SQIVND (reference sequence). The CDR3 sequence: CASSIGAGGVNEQFF. The CDR3 bases are TGTGCCAGTAGTATAGGAGCGGGAGGGGTCAATGAGCAGTTCTTC.

This clone was observed a few times. The chain recombines TRBV5-1 with TRBJ2-2, with a tentative D call TRBD2 (5 bases). V was cut by 2 bases and J by 5 bases, with 13 bases left in between. The CDR3 contains 15 residues. Per the germline V gene, CDR1 is SGHRS and CDR2 is YFSETQ. CDR3 loop: CASSLLEGGTGELFF. CDR3 sequence (DNA): TGCGCCAGCAGCTTACTAGAAGGCGGTACCGGGGAGCTGTTTTTT.

This clone came up once. CDR3 protein: CASSIGPEPQPQHF. The CDR3 DNA reads as TGTGCCAGTAGTATAGGGCCCGAACCTCAGCCCCAGCATTTT. The rearrangement links TRBV19 to TRBJ1-5; D uncertain. Trimming took off 1 base at V and 6 bases at J, with 10 bases between the two ends. Germline loops: CDR1 LNHDA, CDR2 SQIVND (reference sequence). This CDR3 is 14 amino acids long.

This chain links TRBV5-6 with TRBJ1-2; D unclear. Germline loops: CDR1 SGHDT, CDR2 YYEEEE. This CDR3 is built from 14 residues. V dropped 4 bases and J dropped 4 bases, with 14 bases sitting between them. CDR3 nucleotides: TGTGCCAGCAGCCCATGGGTAGGAGCCTATGGCTACACCTTC. Its protein product is CASSPWVGAYGYTF.

V is TRBV30 and J is TRBJ1-2, with D uncertain. Germline V lookup: CDR1 GTSNPN, CDR2 SVGIG (reference sequence). The CDR3 is made up of 13 amino acids. Between the trimmed V and J ends, which lost 0 bases and 2 bases, there was a span of 7 bases. The CDR3 nucleotides are TGTGCCTGGAGTGTAAGCCGGAACTATGGCTACACCTTC. It encodes CAWSVSRNYGYTF.

This clone came up once. The CDR3 nucleotides are TGCGCCAGCAGCCAAGATGAGCGGGATCCCCGGTATGGGGAGCAGTACTTC. Translating it yields CASSQDERDPRYGEQYF. V gene TRBV4-3 combines with J gene TRBJ2-7; 7 bases line up with TRBD2. From germline, CDR1 is LGHNA and CDR2 YSLEER. Losses at the gene ends were 0 bases for V and 7 bases for J; bases not matched to a gene: 15. CDR3 length: 17 residues.

This rearrangement joins TRBV6-6 to TRBJ2-2, with TRBD1 matching 7 bases. J gave up 4 bases and V 4 bases, and 9 bases lay outside the gene matches. Per germline, CDR1 MNHNY and CDR2 SVGAGI (reference sequence). The CDR3 is made up of 16 amino acids. The CDR3: CASSSSGQSGTGELFF. In nucleotides, the CDR3 is TGTGCCAGCAGTTCGTCGGGACAGTCGGGCACCGGGGAGCTGTTTTTT.

This chain connects TRBV29-1 to TRBJ2-1; D is possibly TRBD2 (6 bases). The germline V gene has CDR1 SQVTM and CDR2 ANQGSEA. This CDR3 is 12 amino acids long. The V end was cut by 4 bases, the J end by 7 bases, with 11 bases between. The CDR3 DNA reads TGCAGCGTTGCGGGAGTGGGGAATGAGCAGTTCTTC. Its translation: CSVAGVGNEQFF.

The chain uses TRBV30 and TRBJ2-7; possible D gene TRBD2, 7 bases. V was clipped by 0 bases and J by 0 bases, with 9 bases between them. Per germline, CDR1 GTSNPN and CDR2 SVGIG (reference sequence). The CDR3 runs 14 residues. The CDR3 DNA follows: TGTGCCTGGAGTGTTGGGGGGGCCTCCTACGAGCAGTACTTC. The encoded protein is CAWSVGGASYEQYF.

The genes are TRBV7-2 and TRBJ1-1; D call uncertain. From germline, CDR1 is SGHTA and CDR2 FQGNSA. The ends were cut back, 4 bases at V and 0 bases at J, with 15 bases in the middle. This CDR3 spans 16 amino acids. In DNA form, the CDR3 reads TGTGCCAGCAGCTCCTTGGGCACGGTTATGAACACTGAAGCTTTCTTT. Protein: CASSSLGTVMNTEAFF.

The chain joins TRBV5-4 to TRBJ2-1, with 9 bases identical to TRBD2. Germline CDR1 is SGHNT and CDR2 is YYREEE (reference sequence). This CDR3 is 15 amino acids long. Germline trimming cut 4 bases from V and 4 bases from J; bases unmatched to any gene: 6. Written as DNA, the CDR3 is TGTGCCAGCAGCAGGACGGGACTAGCTTACAATGAGCAGTTCTTC. Translation gives CASSRTGLAYNEQFF.

The chain recombines TRBV19 with TRBJ1-2; tentative D call: TRBD1 (6 bases). V lost 4 bases and J 4 bases, leaving 19 bases between the germline ends. The CDR3 spans 16 residues. The germline CDR1 and CDR2 sequences are LNHDA and SQIVND (reference sequence). CDR3 in amino acids: CASSSSTGSPFYGYTF. CDR3 DNA: TGTGCCAGTAGTAGCTCTACAGGGTCCCCCTTCTATGGCTACACCTTC.